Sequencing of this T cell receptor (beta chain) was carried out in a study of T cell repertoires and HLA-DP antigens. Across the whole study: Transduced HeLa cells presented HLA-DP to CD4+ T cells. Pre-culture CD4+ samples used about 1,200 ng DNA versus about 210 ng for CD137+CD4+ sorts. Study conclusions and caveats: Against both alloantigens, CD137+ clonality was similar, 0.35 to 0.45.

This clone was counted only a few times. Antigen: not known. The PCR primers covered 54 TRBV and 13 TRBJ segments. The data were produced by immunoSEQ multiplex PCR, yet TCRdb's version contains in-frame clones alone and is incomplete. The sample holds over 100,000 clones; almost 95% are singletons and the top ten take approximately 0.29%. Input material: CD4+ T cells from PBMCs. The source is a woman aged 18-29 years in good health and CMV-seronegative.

CDR3 region: CASRDYGYTF. CDR3 DNA sequence: TGTGCCAGCAGAGATTATGGCTACACCTTC. V gene TRBV2 combines with J gene TRBJ1-2; D gene uncertain. Deletions cut 6 bases from V and 5 bases from J, with 4 bases between. Looked up from germline, CDR1 is SNHLY and CDR2 is FYNNEI. The CDR3 covers 10 residues.